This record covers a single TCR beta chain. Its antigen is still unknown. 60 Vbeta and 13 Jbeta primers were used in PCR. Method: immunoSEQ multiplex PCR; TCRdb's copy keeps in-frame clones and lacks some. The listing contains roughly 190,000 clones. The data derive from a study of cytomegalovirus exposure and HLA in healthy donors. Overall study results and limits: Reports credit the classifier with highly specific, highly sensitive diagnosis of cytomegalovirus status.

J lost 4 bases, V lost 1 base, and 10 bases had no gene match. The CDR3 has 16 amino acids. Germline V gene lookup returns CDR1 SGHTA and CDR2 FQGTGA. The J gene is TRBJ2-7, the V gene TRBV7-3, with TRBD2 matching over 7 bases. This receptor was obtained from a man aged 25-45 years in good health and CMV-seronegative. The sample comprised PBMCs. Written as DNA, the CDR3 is TGTGCCAGCAGCTTAATGGGGGGAGGGCCTATTTACGAGCAGTACTTC. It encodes CASSLMGGGPIYEQYF.